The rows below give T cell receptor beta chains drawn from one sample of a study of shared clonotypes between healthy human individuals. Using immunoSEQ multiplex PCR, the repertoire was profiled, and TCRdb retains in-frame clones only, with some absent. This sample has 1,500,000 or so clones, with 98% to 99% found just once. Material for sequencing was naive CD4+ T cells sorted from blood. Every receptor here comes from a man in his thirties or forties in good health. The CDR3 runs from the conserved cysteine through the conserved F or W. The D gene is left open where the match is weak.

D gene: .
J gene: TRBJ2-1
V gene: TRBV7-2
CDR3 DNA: TGTGCCAGCAGCTTGGCGGTGGCAGGGGGGGGTATCTACAATGAGCAGTTCTTC
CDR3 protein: CASSLAVAGGGIYNEQFF

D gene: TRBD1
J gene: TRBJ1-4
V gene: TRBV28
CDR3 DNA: TGTGCCAGCAGTTCCGGGCCAGGGGGCCTTGAAAAACTGTTTTTT
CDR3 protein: CASSSGPGGLEKLFF

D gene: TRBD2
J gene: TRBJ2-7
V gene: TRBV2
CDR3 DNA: TGTGCCAGCAGGGGAGCGGGAAGCTCCTACGAGCAGTACTTC
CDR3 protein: CASRGAGSSYEQYF

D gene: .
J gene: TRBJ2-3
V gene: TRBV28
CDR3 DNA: TGTGCCAGCAGTCATAGCGGAGTCACAGATACGCAGTATTTT
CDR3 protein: CASSHSGVTDTQYF

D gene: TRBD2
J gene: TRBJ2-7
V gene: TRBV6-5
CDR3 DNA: TGTGCCAGCAGTTATGGACGTGGGAGGGTCTCCTACGAGCAGTACTTC
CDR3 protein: CASSYGRGRVSYEQYF

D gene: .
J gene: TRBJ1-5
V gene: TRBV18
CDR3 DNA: TGTGCCAGCTCACCACCAGGCGACACGAATCAGCCCCAGCATTTT
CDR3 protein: CASSPPGDTNQPQHF

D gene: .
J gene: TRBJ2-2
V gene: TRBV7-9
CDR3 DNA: TGTGCCAGCGTGGGATCACCTACGAACACCGGGGAGCTGTTTTTT
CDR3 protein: CASVGSPTNTGELFF

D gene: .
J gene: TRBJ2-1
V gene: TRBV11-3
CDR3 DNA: TGTGCCAGCAGCATTAGCCGCAATGAGCAGTTCTTC
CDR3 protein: CASSISRNEQFF

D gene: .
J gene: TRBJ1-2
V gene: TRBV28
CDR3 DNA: TGTGCCAGCAGTTTAGAGGGATGGGGTGGCTACACCTTC
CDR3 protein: CASSLEGWGGYTF

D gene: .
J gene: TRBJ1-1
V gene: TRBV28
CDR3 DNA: TGTGCCAGCAGTTTTCTGGGGGCTGTGGTCACTGAAGCTTTCTTT
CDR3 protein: CASSFLGAVVTEAFF

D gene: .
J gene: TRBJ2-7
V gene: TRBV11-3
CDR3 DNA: TGTGCCAGCAGCTATGGACCCCGCTACGAGCAGTACTTC
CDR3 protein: CASSYGPRYEQYF

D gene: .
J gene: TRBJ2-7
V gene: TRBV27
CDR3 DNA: TGTGCCAGCAGGCCACTACCCCCGGGCAGGGGGGTCGAGCAGTACTTC
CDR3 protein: CASRPLPPGRGVEQYF

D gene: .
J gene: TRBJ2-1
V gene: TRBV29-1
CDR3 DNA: TGCGGTGCATCGGGGGCGCCGAATGAGCAGTTCTTC
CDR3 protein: CGASGAPNEQFF

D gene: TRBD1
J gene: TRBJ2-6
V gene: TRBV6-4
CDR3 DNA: TGTGCCAGCAGAGGACAGGGGACAGGGGCCAACGTCCTGACTTTC
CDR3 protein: CASRGQGTGANVLTF